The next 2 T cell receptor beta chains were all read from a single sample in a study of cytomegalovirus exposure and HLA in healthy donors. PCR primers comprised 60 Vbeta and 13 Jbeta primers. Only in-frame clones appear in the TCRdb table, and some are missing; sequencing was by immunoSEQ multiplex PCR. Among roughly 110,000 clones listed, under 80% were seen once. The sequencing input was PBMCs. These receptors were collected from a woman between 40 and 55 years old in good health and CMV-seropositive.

The CDR3 sequence is CASSLGGAWRNTEAFF. For the CDR3, the DNA is TGTGCCAGCAGCCTAGGGGGCGCGTGGAGGAACACTGAAGCTTTCTTT. The gene calls are TRBV7-3 and TRBJ1-1; 7 bases fit TRBD1. CDR1 and CDR2 (germline): SGHTA, FQGTGA. The trim removed 5 bases at V and 1 base at J, leaving 10 bases unmatched. CDR3 length: 16 amino acids.

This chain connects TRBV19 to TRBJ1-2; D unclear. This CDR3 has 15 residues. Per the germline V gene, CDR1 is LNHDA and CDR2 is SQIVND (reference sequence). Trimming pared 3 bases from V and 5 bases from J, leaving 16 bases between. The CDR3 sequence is CASSMFPGRGYGYTF. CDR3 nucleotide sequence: TGTGCCAGTAGTATGTTTCCGGGGAGAGGGTATGGCTACACCTTC.